This TCR beta chain was identified in a study of human T cells and chemical hapten exposure. This clonotype was seen repeatedly, ten times or more. Germline V gene data show CDR1 as LGHDT and CDR2 as YNNKEL (reference sequence). With 2 bases removed from V and 3 bases from J, the gap between germline ends came to 24 bases. The CDR3 covers 19 residues. This sample's time point: pre-sensitization, week 0. Treatment given: therapeutic diphenylcyclopropenone sensitization with weekly scalp DPC. TCRdb re-called the RACE reads through MiXCR, storing one row per CDR3 protein. The sample shows 300,000 to 450,000 distinct CDR3 sequences, 5% to 6.5% of them seen only once.

This clonotype was sampled from a woman between 50 and 59 years old with alopecia areata. Some clones in this sample may be carry-over from other donors' samples. The material sequenced was whole blood, taken in connection with sensitization to the hapten diphenylcyclopropenone (DPC). The chain carries TRBV3-1 and TRBJ2-3; D may be TRBD1 or TRBD2 (6 bases each). The CDR3 sequence: CASSQSWDNGGLGTDTQYF. The CDR3, as DNA: TGTGCCAGCAGCCAAAGCTGGGATAACGGGGGCCTGGGGACAGATACGCAGTATTTT.